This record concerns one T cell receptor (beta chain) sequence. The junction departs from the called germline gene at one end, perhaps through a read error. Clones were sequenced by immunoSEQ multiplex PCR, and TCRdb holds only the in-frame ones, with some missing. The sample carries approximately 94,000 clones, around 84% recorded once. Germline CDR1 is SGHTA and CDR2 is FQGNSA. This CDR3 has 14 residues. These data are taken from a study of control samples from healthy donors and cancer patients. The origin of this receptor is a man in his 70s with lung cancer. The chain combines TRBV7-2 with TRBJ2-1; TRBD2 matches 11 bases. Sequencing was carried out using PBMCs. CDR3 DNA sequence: TGTGCCAGCAGCCTAGCGGGGGGTGGTCATGAGCAGTTCTTC. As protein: CASSLAGGGHEQFF.